Following are 18 T cell receptor beta chains from one sample sequenced in a study of T cell responses to AZD1222 COVID-19 vaccine. Profiled with immunoSEQ multiplex PCR; TCRdb holds only in-frame clones, not every one. The profile shows a few hundred thousand clones, 85% to 95% of them singletons. Sequenced material: peripheral blood, taken on day 0 of AZD1222 vaccination. The receptors were gathered from an adult in good health.

This rearrangement joins TRBV19 to TRBJ2-7; D is possibly TRBD1 (5 bases). Trimming removed 3 bases at V and 2 bases at J, with 14 bases between. The CDR3 sequence is 15 residues long. The germline V gene has CDR1 LNHDA and CDR2 SQIVND (reference sequence). Written as DNA, the CDR3 is TGTGCCAGTAGTATCAGAGACAGCCCGACCTACGAGCAGTACTTC. Translated, it gives CASSIRDSPTYEQYF.

The CDR3 here is CASSLTSGRPPTDTQYF. CDR3 nucleotides: TGTGCCAGCAGTTTGACTAGCGGGAGGCCACCCACAGATACGCAGTATTTT. J is TRBJ2-3 and V is TRBV7-8; TRBD2 matches at 13 bases. CDR3 length: 17 amino acids. Germline lookup yields CDR1 SGHVS and CDR2 FQNEAQ. The ends lost 6 bases at V and 2 bases at J; junction bases unmatched: 8.

The J gene is TRBJ2-1, the V gene TRBV18; 9 bases are a match to TRBD2. The CDR3 is 16 amino acids. V lost 3 bases, J lost 6 bases, and 9 bases stayed unmatched. CDR1 is KGHSH, CDR2 LQKENI, per germline. This CDR3 reads CASSPQRVAGVNEQFF. CDR3 sequence (DNA): TGTGCCAGCTCACCCCAGAGGGTAGCGGGGGTCAATGAGCAGTTCTTC. The variable domain in full, with the rest retrieved from reference TRBV18 and TRBJ2-1, is NAGVMQNPRHLVRRRGQEARLRCSPMKGHSHVYWYRQLPEEGLKFMVYLQKENIIDESGMPKERFSAEFPKEGPSILRIQQVVRGDSAAYFCASSPQRVAGVNEQFFGPGTRLTVL.

The rearrangement uses TRBV7-2 and TRBJ2-2, with no clear D. V was clipped by 1 base and J by 0 bases, with 9 bases between them. From germline, CDR1 is SGHTA and CDR2 FQGNSA. The CDR3 is 16 residues long. The CDR3 DNA sequence: TGTGCCAGCAGCTTAGGTGGGTCCACGAACACCGGGGAGCTGTTTTTT. It yields the protein CASSLGGSTNTGELFF.

V and J are TRBV11-1 and TRBJ1-4; weak D call: TRBD1 (6 bases). Germline assignment: CDR1 SGHAT and CDR2 FQDESV (reference sequence). V lost 4 bases to trimming and J lost 8 bases, with 17 bases between them. The CDR3 has 15 amino acids. The CDR3 reads CASSSPDRISEKLFF. For the CDR3, the DNA is TGTGCCAGCAGCTCCCCTGACAGGATCTCGGAAAAACTGTTTTTT. The full variable domain, rest sourced from reference TRBV11-1 and TRBJ1-4, is EAEVAQSPRYKITEKSQAVAFWCDPISGHATLYWYRQILGQGPELLVQFQDESVVDDSQLPKDRFSAERLKGVDSTLKIQPAELGDSAMYLCASSSPDRISEKLFFGSGTQLSVL.

The chain couples TRBV5-1 to TRBJ2-7; 8 bases agree with TRBD1. This CDR3 is built from 15 residues. Germline CDR1 and CDR2: SGHRS and YFSETQ. V gave up 3 bases and J gave up 5 bases; unmatched junction bases: 10. CDR3 bases: TGCGCCAGCAGCTGGGACAGGAGAGGGATGAACGAGCAGTACTTC. It translates to CASSWDRRGMNEQYF.

V usage is TRBV9 and J usage is TRBJ2-6, with D possibly matching TRBD2 (6 bases). The ends were cut back, 6 bases at V and 0 bases at J, with 13 bases in the middle. Germline assignment: CDR1 SGDLS and CDR2 YYNGEE. The CDR3 is 16 residues long. CDR3 amino acids: CASIRRAGSGANVLTF. The CDR3 bases are TGTGCCAGCATACGGAGGGCCGGCTCTGGGGCCAACGTCCTGACTTTC.

This rearrangement joins TRBV4-3 to TRBJ1-2, with 12 bases identical to TRBD1. The CDR3 length is 16 residues. Germline assignment: CDR1 LGHNA and CDR2 YSLEER. Germline trimming cut 0 bases from V and 7 bases from J; bases unmatched to any gene: 6. For the CDR3, the DNA is TGCGCCAGCAGCCAAGAACCGGGACAGGGGGCGGGTGGCTACACCTTC. Its protein product is CASSQEPGQGAGGYTF.

The chain couples TRBV28 to TRBJ2-5; 8 positions agree with TRBD1. Germline V gives CDR1 MDHEN, CDR2 SYDVKM. V lost 2 bases and J lost 4; bases outside the gene matches: 6. The CDR3 totals 15 residues. In DNA form, the CDR3 reads TGTGCCAGCAGTTTAGGGTCAGGGGGCGGAGAGACCCAGTACTTC. Its protein product is CASSLGSGGGETQYF.

The V and J genes are TRBV7-2 and TRBJ1-2; D may be TRBD1 (6 bases). The V gene lost 5 bases and the J gene lost 8 bases, with 15 bases spanning the gap. There are 13 residues in the CDR3. In germline, CDR1 is SGHTA, CDR2 FQGNSA. The CDR3 DNA reads as TGTGCCAGCAGCCCCGGGGGGGCGCCCGGCTACACCTTC. Translation gives CASSPGGAPGYTF.

The chain has TRBV5-5 and TRBJ1-5, with 9 bases identical to TRBD1. Germline V CDR1 and CDR2: SGHKS, YYEKEE (reference sequence). The CDR3 totals 14 residues. The junction had 7 bases not matched to a gene; V was cut back by 5 bases and J by 7 bases. The CDR3, as DNA: TGTGCCAGCAGTCCCGGGACAGGGCGGCAGCCCCAGCATTTT. Its protein is CASSPGTGRQPQHF.

The chain links TRBV5-1 to TRBJ1-3; D remains unclear. V shed 0 bases and J shed 0 bases, with 7 bases lying between them. CDR1 and CDR2 from the germline V gene are SGHRS and YFSETQ. CDR3 size: 15 residues. The CDR3 DNA reads as TGCGCCAGCAGCTTGGACACCTACTCTGGAAACACCATATATTTT. This encodes CASSLDTYSGNTIYF.

The CDR3, as DNA: TGTGCCAGCAGCCCGTGGGCCGGGACAGATAATTCACCCCTCCACTTT. It is translated as CASSPWAGTDNSPLHF. V usage is TRBV3-1 (or the pseudogene TRBV3-2) and J usage is TRBJ1-6, with 7 nucleotides matching TRBD1. The CDR3 spans 16 residues. Germline CDR1 reads LGHDT; CDR2 reads YNNKEL (reference sequence). Trimming cost V 4 bases and J 5 bases; bases outside gene matches: 8.

The chain uses TRBV2 and TRBJ1-1; maybe TRBD1 (5 bases). Trimming pared 9 bases from V and 3 bases from J, leaving 11 bases between. Germline CDR1 reads SNHLY; CDR2 reads FYNNEI. The CDR3 covers 12 residues. The CDR3 DNA reads TGTGCCAGTCGGGACGTAGACACTGAAGCTTTCTTT. Protein product: CASRDVDTEAFF. The whole variable domain, filled in from reference TRBV2 and TRBJ1-1, reads EPEVTQTPSHQVTQMGQEVILRCVPISNHLYFYWYRQILGQKVEFLVSFYNNEISEKSEIFDDQFSVERPDGSNFTLKIRSTKLEDSAMYFCASRDVDTEAFFGQGTRLTVV.

This clone appeared a single time. The J gene is TRBJ2-1, the V gene TRBV3-1 (or the pseudogene TRBV3-2); 7 bases are a match to TRBD2. CDR1 is LGHDT and CDR2 is YNNKEL in the germline V gene (reference sequence). With 5 bases clipped from V and 1 base from J, the junction kept 2 bases outside the gene matches. The CDR3 sequence is 14 residues long. In nucleotides, the CDR3 is TGTGCCAGCAGCAATAGCGGGTCCTACAATGAGCAGTTCTTC. Encoded protein: CASSNSGSYNEQFF.

The chain combines TRBV10-3 with TRBJ1-2; TRBD1 matches 7 bases. CDR1 is ENHRY, CDR2 SYGVKD, per germline. CDR3 length: 13 residues. V lost 7 bases and J lost 3; bases outside the gene matches: 5. The CDR3 nucleotides are TGTGCCATCAACCCCCAGGGGGACTATGGCTACACCTTC. Translated, it gives CAINPQGDYGYTF.

The CDR3 loop reads CASSQGYETQYF. CDR3 DNA: TGTGCCAGCAGCCAAGGATATGAGACCCAGTACTTC. V gene TRBV14 combines with J gene TRBJ2-5; D is ambiguous. Trimming stripped 1 base from V and 5 bases from J, with 5 bases between. Germline-derived CDR1 and CDR2 are SGHDN and FVKESK. CDR3 length: 12 amino acids. The entire variable domain, with the rest obtained from reference TRBV14 and TRBJ2-5, is as follows: EAGVTQFPSHSVIEKGQTVTLRCDPISGHDNLYWYRRVMGKEIKFLLHFVKESKQDESGMPNNRFLAERTGGTYSTLKVQPAELEDSGVYFCASSQGYETQYFGPGTRLLVL.

This clone showed up just once. Mismatch with germline at one junction end may stem from a read error. The chain uses TRBV9 and TRBJ2-1; perhaps TRBD2 as D (5 bases). The CDR3 covers 13 residues. The germline V gene encodes CDR1 SGDLS and CDR2 YYNGEE. CDR3: CASSPGSFNEQFF. In DNA, the CDR3 is TGTGCCTCCTCCCCGGGGTCCTTCAATGAGCAGTTCTTC.